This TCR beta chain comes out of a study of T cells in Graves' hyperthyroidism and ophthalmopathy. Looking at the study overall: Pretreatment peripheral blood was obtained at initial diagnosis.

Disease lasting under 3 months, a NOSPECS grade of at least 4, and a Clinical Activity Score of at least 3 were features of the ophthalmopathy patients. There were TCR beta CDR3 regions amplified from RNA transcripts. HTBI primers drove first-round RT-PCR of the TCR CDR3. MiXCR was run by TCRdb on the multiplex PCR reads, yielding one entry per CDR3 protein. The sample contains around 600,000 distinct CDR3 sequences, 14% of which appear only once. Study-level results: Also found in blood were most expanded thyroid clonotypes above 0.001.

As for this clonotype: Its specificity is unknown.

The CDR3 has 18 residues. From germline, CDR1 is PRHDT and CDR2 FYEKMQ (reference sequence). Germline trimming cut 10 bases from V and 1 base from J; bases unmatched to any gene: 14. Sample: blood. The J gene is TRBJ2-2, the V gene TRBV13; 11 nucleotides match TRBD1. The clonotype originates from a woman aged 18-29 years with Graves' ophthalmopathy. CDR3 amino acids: CATGTGGRLEKNTGELFF. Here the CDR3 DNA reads TGTGCCACCGGGACAGGGGGGCGCCTAGAAAAGAACACCGGGGAGCTGTTTTTT.